These 18 T cell receptor beta chains were sequenced from one sample in a study of T cells after yellow fever vaccination. TCRdb independently ran MiXCR on the 5' RACE reads; one entry per CDR3 protein. The sample holds 230,000 or so distinct CDR3 sequences, roughly 6.2% seen once. Sequencing was performed on CD4+ T cells sorted from PBMCs, taken on the day of the yellow fever booster vaccination. All receptors derive from a man aged 25-40 years who received the YFV17D yellow fever vaccine.

The chain couples TRBV7-9 to TRBJ1-1; D perhaps matches TRBD1 (6 bases). Germline V lookup: CDR1 SEHNR, CDR2 FQNEAQ (reference sequence). The V end lost 8 bases, the J end lost 1 base, and 17 bases lay between the germline ends. The CDR3 length is 15 residues. CDR3 in DNA: TGTGCCAGCGGACGGGGGGGCAGGCCGAACACTGAAGCTTTCTTT. Amino acid sequence: CASGRGGRPNTEAFF.

This clonotype was found many times. As DNA, the CDR3 is TGTGCCAGCAGCAATGGGCAAGAGACCCAGTACTTC. The encoded protein is CASSNGQETQYF. This chain connects TRBV5-5 to TRBJ2-5; D remains unclear. Trimming removed 4 bases at V and 2 bases at J, with 6 bases between. Germline CDR1 SGHKS, CDR2 YYEKEE (reference sequence). The CDR3 consists of 12 residues. Full variable domain (rest looked up from reference TRBV5-5 and TRBJ2-5): DAGVTQSPTHLIKTRGQQVTLRCSPISGHKSVSWYQQVLGQGPQFIFQYYEKEERGRGNFPDRFSARQFPNYSSELNVNALLLGDSALYLCASSNGQETQYFGPGTRLLVL.

This clonotype occurred a few times. For the CDR3, the DNA is TGTGCCAGCAGTGAGGGGCAGGTGATCAACACTGAAGCTTTCTTT. This gives the protein CASSEGQVINTEAFF. The chain combines TRBV6-1 with TRBJ1-1, with D perhaps matching TRBD1 (5 bases). Trimming took 3 bases from V and 2 from J, leaving 13 bases between them. The CDR3 extends over 15 amino acids. Looked up from germline, CDR1 is MNHNS and CDR2 is SASEGT.

This rearrangement joins TRBV5-6 to TRBJ2-3, with D unresolved. In germline, CDR1 is SGHDT, CDR2 YYEEEE. The CDR3 length is 13 residues. V shed 2 bases and J shed 2 bases, with 6 bases lying between them. CDR3 amino acids: CASSFVLTDTQYF. CDR3 bases: TGTGCCAGCAGCTTCGTCCTCACAGATACGCAGTATTTT.

The chain carries TRBV20-1 and TRBJ2-3, with 12 nucleotides matching TRBD2. The CDR3 is made up of 15 amino acids. Germline V gives CDR1 DFQATT, CDR2 SNEGSKA (reference sequence). V dropped 6 bases and J dropped 4; count of bases not matched to a gene: 8. CDR3 residues: CSATPSGRVADTQYF. CDR3 DNA sequence: TGCAGTGCAACCCCTAGCGGGAGGGTGGCAGATACGCAGTATTTT.

This clonotype was detected a few times. This rearrangement joins TRBV11-2 to TRBJ2-3; D possibly corresponds to TRBD1 (6 bases). The CDR3 is 15 residues long. V dropped 5 bases and J dropped 1 base, with 13 bases sitting between them. Per germline, CDR1 SGHAT and CDR2 FQNNGV. In DNA form, the CDR3 reads TGTGCCAGCAGCCCCGGGACATATGGCACAGATACGCAGTATTTT. Translating it yields CASSPGTYGTDTQYF.

The sample holds many counts of this clonotype. CDR3 in amino acids: CASSLGADIQPQHF. CDR3 sequence (DNA): TGTGCCAGCAGTTTAGGAGCGGATATTCAGCCCCAGCATTTT. The chain is built from TRBV27 and TRBJ1-5, with no clear D. The CDR3 consists of 14 residues. Germline-derived CDR1 and CDR2 are MNHEY and SMNVEV (reference sequence). V lost 2 bases and J lost 6, with 11 bases in between.

Written as DNA, the CDR3 is TGTGCCAGCACCCCGCGAGGAGTTGCCTACGAGCAGTACTTC. It is translated as CASTPRGVAYEQYF. This chain uses TRBV7-2 with TRBJ2-7; D is ambiguous. V lost 7 bases and J lost 2, with 15 bases in between. The CDR3 loop spans 14 amino acids. Germline V gene lookup returns CDR1 SGHTA and CDR2 FQGNSA.

This clonotype was counted many times. The CDR3, as DNA: TGTGCCAGCAGCTTACTGGGACAGGGCCAATCCTACGAGCAGTACTTC. Its protein product is CASSLLGQGQSYEQYF. This sequence joins TRBV5-6 and TRBJ2-7; 9 bases line up with TRBD1. This CDR3 comprises 16 residues. Trimming at V came to 2 bases and at J to 1 base, leaving 7 bases not matched to a gene. Germline CDR1 SGHDT, CDR2 YYEEEE. The full variable domain, its missing parts supplied by reference TRBV5-6 and TRBJ2-7, is DAGVTQSPTHLIKTRGQQVTLRCSPKSGHDTVSWYQQALGQGPQFIFQYYEEEERQRGNFPDRFSGHQFPNYSSELNVNALLLGDSALYLCASSLLGQGQSYEQYFGPGTRLTVT.

This clonotype was found a few times. The V gene is TRBV7-2, the J gene TRBJ2-1, with D unresolved. CDR1 and CDR2 from the germline V gene are SGHTA and FQGNSA. The CDR3 is made up of 13 amino acids. V shed 1 base and J shed 4 bases, with 5 bases lying between them. CDR3 sequence (DNA): TGTGCCAGCAGCTTAGACTTATACAATGAGCAGTTCTTC. It codes for CASSLDLYNEQFF.

This clonotype was seen more than once but under ten times. The rearrangement uses TRBV4-2 and TRBJ2-2; the match to TRBD1 covers 7 bases. This CDR3 region has 16 residues. Per germline, CDR1 LGHNA and CDR2 YNFKEQ. With V trimmed by 3 bases and J by 6 bases, 10 bases remained unmatched. The DNA of the CDR3 is TGTGCCAGCAGCCAGCAGGGACAGCTAGGGGCCGGGGAGCTGTTTTTT. Encoded protein: CASSQQGQLGAGELFF.

V is TRBV28 and J is TRBJ2-2, with D perhaps matching TRBD1 (5 bases). Trimming took 6 bases from V and 8 from J, leaving 13 bases between them. Looked up from germline, CDR1 is MDHEN and CDR2 is SYDVKM. CDR3 length: 13 residues. The CDR3 here is CASSPVGVGELFF. The DNA of the CDR3 is TGTGCCAGCAGCCCCGTAGGGGTTGGGGAGCTGTTTTTT.

This clonotype was counted at least ten times. The V gene is TRBV7-3, the J gene TRBJ2-1; 11 nucleotides agree with TRBD2. Trimming took 5 bases from V and 7 from J; bases not matched to a gene: 13. This CDR3 contains 17 residues. Germline V gives CDR1 SGHTA, CDR2 FQGTGA. CDR3 in amino acids: CASSPRPPGLAVNEQFF. In nucleotides, the CDR3 is TGTGCCAGCAGCCCACGCCCACCGGGACTAGCGGTTAATGAGCAGTTCTTC.

This clonotype was detected a few times. The chain recombines TRBV9 with TRBJ2-7; 14 bases agree with TRBD2. Trimming at V came to 4 bases and at J to 3 bases, leaving 9 bases not matched to a gene. The CDR3 totals 17 residues. Germline V gene lookup returns CDR1 SGDLS and CDR2 YYNGEE. CDR3 loop: CASSRAGTSGRIYEQYF. The DNA for the CDR3 is TGTGCCAGCAGCAGGGCCGGGACTAGCGGGAGAATCTACGAGCAGTACTTC.

This clonotype was seen many times. The V call is TRBV7-9, the J call TRBJ1-1; D not certain. V was cut by 4 bases and J by 3 bases, with 9 bases left in between. Germline-derived CDR1 and CDR2 are SEHNR and FQNEAQ (reference sequence). The CDR3 extends over 13 amino acids. CDR3 loop: CASSWREDTEAFF. DNA of the CDR3: TGTGCCAGCAGCTGGAGGGAGGACACTGAAGCTTTCTTT.

The chain couples TRBV6-5 to TRBJ1-1; D remains ambiguous. There are 13 residues in the CDR3. V was cut by 2 bases and J by 3 bases, with 7 bases left in between. Germline CDR1 is MNHEY and CDR2 is SVGAGI. CDR3 protein: CASSYRRDTEAFF. The CDR3 DNA follows: TGTGCCAGCAGTTACCGGAGGGACACTGAAGCTTTCTTT.

This clonotype was recorded once. This could be a read error, since a much larger clone is one nucleotide away. The rearrangement links TRBV12-3 or TRBV12-4 to TRBJ2-1; possibly TRBD1 for D (6 bases). V was trimmed by 8 bases and J by 3 bases, leaving 20 bases between them. The CDR3 runs 16 residues. The CDR3 reads CASAGGDREIYNEQFF. The DNA for the CDR3 is TGTGCCAGCGCTGGGGGCGACCGTGAAATCTACAATGAGCAGTTCTTC.

A word on this clonotype: This may be a read error: a much more frequent sequence differs by one nucleotide. V gene TRBV12-3 or TRBV12-4 combines with J gene TRBJ2-7; 10 bases match TRBD1. The CDR3 contains 14 residues. Germline trimming cut 1 base from V and 9 bases from J; bases unmatched to any gene: 6. Here the CDR3 reads CASSLGTGGNVQYF. The CDR3 bases are TGTGCCAGCAGTTTAGGGACAGGGGGAAACGTGCAGTACTTC.